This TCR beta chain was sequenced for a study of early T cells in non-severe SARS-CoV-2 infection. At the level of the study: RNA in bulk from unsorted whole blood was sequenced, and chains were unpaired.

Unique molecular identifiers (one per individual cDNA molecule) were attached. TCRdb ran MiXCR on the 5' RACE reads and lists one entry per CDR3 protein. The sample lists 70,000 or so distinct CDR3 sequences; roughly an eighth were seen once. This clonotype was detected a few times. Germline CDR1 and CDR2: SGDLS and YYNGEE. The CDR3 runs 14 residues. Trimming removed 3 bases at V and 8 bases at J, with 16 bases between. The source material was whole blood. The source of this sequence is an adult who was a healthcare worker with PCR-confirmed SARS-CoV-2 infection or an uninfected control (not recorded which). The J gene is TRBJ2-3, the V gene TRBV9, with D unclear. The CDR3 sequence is CASSADVPPGTQYF. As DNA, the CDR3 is TGTGCCAGCAGCGCCGATGTCCCCCCGGGTACGCAGTATTTT.